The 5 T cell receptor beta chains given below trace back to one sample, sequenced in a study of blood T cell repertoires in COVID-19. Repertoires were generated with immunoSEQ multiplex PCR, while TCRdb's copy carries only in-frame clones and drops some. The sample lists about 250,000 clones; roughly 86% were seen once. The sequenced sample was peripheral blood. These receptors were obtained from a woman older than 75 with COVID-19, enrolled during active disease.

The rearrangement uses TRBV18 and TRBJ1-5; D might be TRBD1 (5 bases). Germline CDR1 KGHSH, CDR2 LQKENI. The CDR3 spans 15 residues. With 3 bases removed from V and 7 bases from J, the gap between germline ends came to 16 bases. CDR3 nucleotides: TGTGCCAGCTCACCTTCGCGGGGGATGGGCCAGCCCCAGCATTTT. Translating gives CASSPSRGMGQPQHF. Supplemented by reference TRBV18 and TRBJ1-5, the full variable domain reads NAGVMQNPRHLVRRRGQEARLRCSPMKGHSHVYWYRQLPEEGLKFMVYLQKENIIDESGMPKERFSAEFPKEGPSILRIQQVVRGDSAAYFCASSPSRGMGQPQHFGDGTRLSIL.

As DNA, the CDR3 is TGTGCCAGCAGCAAAGCCCAGGGGATAGAGTCTAACACCTTC. Residues: CASSKAQGIESNTF. The chain joins TRBV21-1 to TRBJ1-2; TRBD1 reflects the table's D call only, with no check against the DNA. TRBV21-1 constitutes a pseudogene. CDR3 length equals 14 residues.

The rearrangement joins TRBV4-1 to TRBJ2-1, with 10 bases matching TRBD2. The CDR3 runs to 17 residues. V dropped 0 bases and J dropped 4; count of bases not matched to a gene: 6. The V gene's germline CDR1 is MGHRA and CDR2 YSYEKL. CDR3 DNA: TGCGCCAGCAGCCAAGAGTACTATAGCGGGGGGTACAATGAGCAGTTCTTC. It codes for CASSQEYYSGGYNEQFF.

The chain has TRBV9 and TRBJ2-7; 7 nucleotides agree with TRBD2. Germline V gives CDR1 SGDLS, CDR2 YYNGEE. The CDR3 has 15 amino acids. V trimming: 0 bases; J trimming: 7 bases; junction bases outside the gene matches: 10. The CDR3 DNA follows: TGTGCCAGCAGCGTAGTGGGAGGGACGGCTGGAGAGCAGTACTTC. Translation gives CASSVVGGTAGEQYF. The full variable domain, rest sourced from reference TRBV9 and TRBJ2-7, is DSGVTQTPKHLITATGQRVTLRCSPRSGDLSVYWYQQSLDQGLQFLIQYYNGEERAKGNILERFSAQQFPDLHSELNLSSLELGDSALYFCASSVVGGTAGEQYFGPGTRLTVT.

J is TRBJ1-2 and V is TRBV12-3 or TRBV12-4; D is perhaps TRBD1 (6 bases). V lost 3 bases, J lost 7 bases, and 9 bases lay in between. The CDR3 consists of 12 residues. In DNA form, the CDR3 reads TGTGCCAGCAGTTTCGGGGGGGCTGGCTACACCTTC. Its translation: CASSFGGAGYTF.